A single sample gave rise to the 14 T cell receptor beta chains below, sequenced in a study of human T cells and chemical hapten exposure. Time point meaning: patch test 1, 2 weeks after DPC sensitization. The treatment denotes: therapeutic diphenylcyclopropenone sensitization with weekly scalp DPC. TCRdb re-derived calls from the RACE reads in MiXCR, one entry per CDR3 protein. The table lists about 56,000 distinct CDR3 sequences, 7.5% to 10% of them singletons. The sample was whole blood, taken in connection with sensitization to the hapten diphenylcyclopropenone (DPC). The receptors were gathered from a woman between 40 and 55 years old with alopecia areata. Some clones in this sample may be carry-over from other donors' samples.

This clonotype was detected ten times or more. CDR3 sequence (DNA): TGTGCCAGCAGTTCCCCCGGGACAGGTGTCTACGAGCAGTACTTC. It specifies CASSSPGTGVYEQYF. V usage is TRBV28 and J usage is TRBJ2-7; TRBD1 aligns across 8 bases. Trimming removed 4 bases from V and 3 bases from J; junction bases left unmatched: 8. This CDR3 has 15 residues. Germline values: CDR1 MDHEN, CDR2 SYDVKM.

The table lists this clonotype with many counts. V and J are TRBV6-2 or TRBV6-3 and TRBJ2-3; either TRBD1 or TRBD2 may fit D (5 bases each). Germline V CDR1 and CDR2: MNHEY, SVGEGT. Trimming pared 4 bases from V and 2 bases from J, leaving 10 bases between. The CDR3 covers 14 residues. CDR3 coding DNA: TGTGCCAGCAGTTTTACCGGGGCCACAGATACGCAGTATTTT. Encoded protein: CASSFTGATDTQYF.

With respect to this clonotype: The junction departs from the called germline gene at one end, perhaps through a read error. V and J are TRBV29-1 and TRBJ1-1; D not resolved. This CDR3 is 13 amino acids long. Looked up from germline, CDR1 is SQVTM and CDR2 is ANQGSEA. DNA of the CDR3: TGCAGCGTCGAAGCGGTAGCGAACACTGAAGCTTTCTTT. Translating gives CSVEAVANTEAFF.

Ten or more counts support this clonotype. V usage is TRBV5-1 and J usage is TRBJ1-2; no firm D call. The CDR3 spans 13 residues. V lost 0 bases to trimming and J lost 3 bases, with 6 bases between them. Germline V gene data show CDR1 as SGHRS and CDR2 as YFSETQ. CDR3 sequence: CASSLAQDYGYTF. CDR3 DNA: TGCGCCAGCAGCTTGGCTCAGGACTATGGCTACACCTTC.

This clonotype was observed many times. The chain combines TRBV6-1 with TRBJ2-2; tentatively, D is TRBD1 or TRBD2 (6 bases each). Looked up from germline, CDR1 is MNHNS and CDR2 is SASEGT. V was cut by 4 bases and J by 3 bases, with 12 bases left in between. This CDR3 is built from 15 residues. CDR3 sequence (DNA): TGTGCCAGCAGTGTACAGGGACTGTACACCGGGGAGCTGTTTTTT. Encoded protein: CASSVQGLYTGELFF.

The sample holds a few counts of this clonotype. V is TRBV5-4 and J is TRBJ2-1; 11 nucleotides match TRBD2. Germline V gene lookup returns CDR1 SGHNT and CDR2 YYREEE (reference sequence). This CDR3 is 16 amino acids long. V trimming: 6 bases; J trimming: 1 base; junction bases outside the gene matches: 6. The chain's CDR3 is CASTIAGGLSYNEQFF. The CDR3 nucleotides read TGTGCCAGCACCATAGCGGGGGGGCTTTCCTACAATGAGCAGTTCTTC.

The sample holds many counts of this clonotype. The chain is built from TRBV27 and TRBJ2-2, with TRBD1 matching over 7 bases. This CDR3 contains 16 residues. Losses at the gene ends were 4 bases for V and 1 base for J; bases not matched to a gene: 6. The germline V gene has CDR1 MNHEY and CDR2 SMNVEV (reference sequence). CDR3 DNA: TGTGCCAGCAGTTCTAGGACAGGTGTGAACACCGGGGAGCTGTTTTTT. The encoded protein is CASSSRTGVNTGELFF.

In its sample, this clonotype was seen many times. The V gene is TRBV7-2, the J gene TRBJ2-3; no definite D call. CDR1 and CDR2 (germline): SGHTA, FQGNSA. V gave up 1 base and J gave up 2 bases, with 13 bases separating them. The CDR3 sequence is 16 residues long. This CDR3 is CASSLVAIPSTDTQYF. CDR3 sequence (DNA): TGTGCCAGCAGCTTAGTAGCTATCCCGTCCACAGATACGCAGTATTTT.

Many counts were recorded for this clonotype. The chain's CDR3 is CASSLVLGTKNEQFF. The CDR3 DNA follows: TGCGCCAGCAGCTTGGTTTTAGGGACGAAAAATGAGCAGTTCTTC. The chain recombines TRBV5-1 with TRBJ2-1, with D perhaps matching TRBD1 or TRBD2 (5 bases each). V dropped 0 bases and J dropped 7 bases, with 14 bases sitting between them. The V gene's germline CDR1 is SGHRS and CDR2 YFSETQ. This CDR3 comprises 15 residues.

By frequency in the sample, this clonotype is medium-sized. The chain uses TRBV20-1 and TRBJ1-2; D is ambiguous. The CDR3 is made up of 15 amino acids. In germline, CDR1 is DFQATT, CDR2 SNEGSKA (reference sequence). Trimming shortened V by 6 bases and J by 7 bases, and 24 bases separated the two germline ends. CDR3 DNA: TGCAGTGCCAGACGGAGCGAAGGAGATTCCACTGGCTACACCTTC. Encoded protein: CSARRSEGDSTGYTF.

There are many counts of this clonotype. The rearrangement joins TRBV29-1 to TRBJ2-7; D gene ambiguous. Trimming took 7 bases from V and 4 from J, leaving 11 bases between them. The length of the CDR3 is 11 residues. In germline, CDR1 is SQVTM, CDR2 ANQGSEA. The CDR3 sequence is CSADAGYEQYF. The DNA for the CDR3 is TGCAGCGCCGACGCAGGATACGAGCAGTACTTC.

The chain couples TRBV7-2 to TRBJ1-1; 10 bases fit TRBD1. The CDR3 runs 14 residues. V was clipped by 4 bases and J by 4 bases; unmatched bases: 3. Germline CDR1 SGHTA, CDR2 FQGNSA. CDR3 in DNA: TGTGCCAGCAGCTCGGACAGGGGGAGCACTGAAGCTTTCTTT. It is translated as CASSSDRGSTEAFF.

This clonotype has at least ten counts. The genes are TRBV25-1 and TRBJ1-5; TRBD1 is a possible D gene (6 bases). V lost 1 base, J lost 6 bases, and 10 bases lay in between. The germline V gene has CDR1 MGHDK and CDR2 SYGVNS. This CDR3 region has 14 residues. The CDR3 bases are TGTGCCAGCAGTGAATCAGGGGACGCTCAGCCCCAGCATTTT. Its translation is CASSESGDAQPQHF. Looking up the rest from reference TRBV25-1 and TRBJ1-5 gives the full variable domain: EADIYQTPRYLVIGTGKKITLECSQTMGHDKMYWYQQDPGMELHLIHYSYGVNSTEKGDLSSESTVSRIRTEHFPLTLESARPSHTSQYLCASSESGDAQPQHFGDGTRLSIL.

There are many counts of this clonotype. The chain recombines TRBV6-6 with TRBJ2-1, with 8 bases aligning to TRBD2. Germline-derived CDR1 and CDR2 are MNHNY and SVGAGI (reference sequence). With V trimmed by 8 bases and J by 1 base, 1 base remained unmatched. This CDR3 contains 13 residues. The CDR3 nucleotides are TGTGCCAGCCGGGGGGGGTCCTACAATGAGCAGTTCTTC. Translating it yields CASRGGSYNEQFF.